This entry features one T cell receptor beta chain sequence. Its cognate antigen is unknown. The record originates from a study of immune evolution from preneoplasia to lung adenocarcinoma. Study-level points and caveats: Normal lung had highest clonality; later lesions appeared denser, more diverse. Normal lung had the highest top T cell clone frequencies.

Data came from immunoSEQ multiplex PCR; TCRdb stores just in-frame clones and leaves some out. The sample includes 1,500 to 2,500 clones, 80% to 90% of them seen just once. Resections took place in Japan or China from about 2014 to 2018. Histologic diagnosis was independently verified by two lung pathologists. V lost 3 bases and J 1 base, leaving 10 bases between the germline ends. This CDR3 has 16 amino acids. The rearrangement joins TRBV23-1 to TRBJ2-6, with D perhaps TRBD1 (6 bases). TRBV23-1 is flagged as an ORF with uncertain function. Specimen: FFPE adjacent normal lung tissue. The sequence was collected from a person between 65 and 80 years old with lung adenocarcinoma. The CDR3 loop reads CASSHLQGSGANVLTF. CDR3 coding DNA: TGCGCCAGCAGTCACCTACAGGGATCTGGGGCCAACGTCCTGACTTTC.